This entry describes one T cell receptor beta chain. Its antigen remains unidentified. A much larger clone lies a single base off, so this may be a read error. This entry is derived from a study of tumor-infiltrating lymphocytes in primary liver carcinoma. Points from the study as a whole: Only about 8-25% of top clones appeared in all five tumor regions.

Both RNA and DNA were isolated together from about 21-30 mg of bulk tissue that had not been sorted. Each individual tumor supplied samples from five separate regions. The authors made TCR beta cDNA from around 500 ng total RNA with a constant-region primer. Three nested multiplex PCR rounds, a slightly modified ARM-PCR, produced the libraries for TCR beta. TCRdb independently ran MiXCR on the multiplex PCR reads; one entry per CDR3 protein. The profile covers some 120,000 distinct CDR3 sequences, with under 65% appearing a single time and about 8% taken by the ten largest. The sample consisted of liver tumor tissue from sampling region 3. Subset: tumor region T3, left-lateral pole. This clonotype was obtained from a woman aged 55-69 years with primary liver carcinoma and hepatitis B virus infection.

The CDR3 bases are TGTGCCAGCAGAGATGGCCCCTCCATCACAGATACGCAGTATTTT. It yields the protein CASRDGPSITDTQYF. This chain connects TRBV28 to TRBJ2-3, with D unresolved. V lost 6 bases, J lost 2 bases, and 15 bases lay in between. The germline V gene has CDR1 MDHEN and CDR2 SYDVKM. The CDR3 has 15 amino acids. The full variable domain, with the rest looked up from reference TRBV28 and TRBJ2-3, is DVKVTQSSRYLVKRTGEKVFLECVQDMDHENMFWYRQDPGLGLRLIYFSYDVKMKEKGDIPEGYSVSREKKERFSLILESASTNQTSMYLCASRDGPSITDTQYFGPGTRLTVL.